Following are 18 T cell receptor beta chains from one sample sequenced in a study of blood T cells in healthy people across ages. For the second PCR, which ran for about 6 to 11 cycles, a sample-barcoded 5' primer and a J-beta primer mix were used. TCRdb passed the 5' RACE reads through MiXCR, listing each CDR3 protein once. The sample carries about 670,000 distinct CDR3 sequences, 40% to 65% recorded once. What was sequenced was blood. The receptors were sampled from an elderly woman in good health.

This clonotype was counted between two and nine times. This sequence joins TRBV2 and TRBJ1-5, with 11 bases lining up with TRBD1. The CDR3 consists of 14 residues. Trimming at V came to 8 bases and at J to 5 bases, leaving 5 bases not matched to a gene. Germline-derived CDR1 and CDR2 are SNHLY and FYNNEI. Written as DNA, the CDR3 is TGTGCCAGCGCCCGGGACAGGGGGGATCAGCCCCAGCATTTT. Translating gives CASARDRGDQPQHF.

This clonotype was detected many times. V usage is TRBV6-5 and J usage is TRBJ1-1; TRBD1 aligns across 11 bases. The germline V gene encodes CDR1 MNHEY and CDR2 SVGAGI. CDR3 size: 16 residues. The trim removed 6 bases at V and 1 base at J, leaving 7 bases unmatched. CDR3 coding DNA: TGTGCCAGCAGACCCGGGACAGGGGGGGCGAACACTGAAGCTTTCTTT. It is translated as CASRPGTGGANTEAFF.

A word on this clonotype: A junction boundary mismatches the germline segment, possibly from a read error. The V and J genes are TRBV20-1 and TRBJ2-1; D gene ambiguous. The CDR3 contains 14 residues. Germline V gives CDR1 DFQATT, CDR2 SNEGSKA (reference sequence). CDR3 bases: TGCAGTGCTAGGAAGGTTGCCCTCTACAATGAACAGTTCTTC. Its translation is CSARKVALYNEQFF.

The rearrangement joins TRBV7-2 to TRBJ2-3, with D possibly being TRBD1 (6 bases). Trimming took off 5 bases at V and 0 bases at J, with 15 bases between the two ends. This CDR3 has 16 amino acids. Germline V CDR1 and CDR2: SGHTA, FQGNSA. The DNA for the CDR3 is TGTGCCAGCAGCCCACAGGGTGGGGCTAGCACAGATACGCAGTATTTT. Translated: CASSPQGGASTDTQYF.

In this sample, this clonotype turned up many times. The gene calls are TRBV29-1 and TRBJ2-5; TRBD1 matches 8 bases. The germline CDR1 and CDR2 sequences are SQVTM and ANQGSEA. The CDR3 contains 18 residues. After removal of 6 bases from V and 0 bases from J, the junction contained 18 bases not matched to a gene. The CDR3 DNA reads TGCAGCGTCGCCGGGACAGGAATGGAAGGTGCCTACCAAGAGACCCAGTACTTC. It codes for CSVAGTGMEGAYQETQYF.

The gene calls are TRBV7-2 and TRBJ2-5; D unclear. TRBJ2-7 matches the DNA end more closely, so the J call is doubtful. The germline CDR1 and CDR2 sequences are SGHTA and FQGNSA. This CDR3 is built from 13 residues. The CDR3: CASSAQDSYEQYF. The CDR3 DNA sequence: TGTGCCAGCAGTGCACAAGACTCCTACGAGCAGTACTTC.

The CDR3 reads CASSGTGADSSYEQYF. CDR3 nucleotides: TGTGCCAGCAGTGGGACAGGCGCGGACAGCAGCTACGAGCAGTACTTC. The rearrangement uses TRBV25-1 and TRBJ2-5; 7 bases fit TRBD1. The J call is in doubt because the DNA end fits TRBJ2-7 better. From germline, CDR1 is MGHDK and CDR2 SYGVNS. The length of the CDR3 is 16 residues.

This clonotype came up many times. The gene calls are TRBV24-1 and TRBJ2-3; D is perhaps TRBD1 or TRBD2 (5 bases each). Germline V lookup: CDR1 KGHDR, CDR2 SFDVKD. This CDR3 is built from 14 residues. The V end lost 2 bases, the J end lost 5 bases, and 10 bases lay between the germline ends. The CDR3 spells CATSDSGTRDTQYF. The CDR3 nucleotides read TGTGCCACCAGTGATTCGGGGACGCGAGATACGCAGTATTTT.

The chain couples TRBV6-5 to TRBJ1-1, with a tentative D call TRBD1 (5 bases). The germline CDR1 and CDR2 sequences are MNHEY and SVGAGI. The V end lost 2 bases, the J end lost 7 bases, and 17 bases lay between the germline ends. The CDR3 totals 15 residues. CDR3 loop: CASSYRGGDVREAFF. In DNA form, the CDR3 reads TGTGCCAGCAGTTACAGGGGAGGGGACGTACGTGAAGCTTTCTTT.

A remark on this clonotype: A much larger clone lies a single base off, so this may be a read error. The chain has TRBV5-1 and TRBJ1-4; D not resolved. The germline V gene has CDR1 SGHRS and CDR2 YFSETQ. With 0 bases removed from V and 14 bases from J, the gap between germline ends came to 11 bases. The length of the CDR3 is 12 residues. The CDR3 here is CASSLDGEQLFF. The CDR3 DNA is TGCGCCAGCAGCTTGGATGGAGAGCAGCTGTTTTTT.

The V gene is TRBV10-3, the J gene TRBJ2-5; 8 bases agree with TRBD2. Gene TRBJ2-7 matches the end of the DNA better, so the J call may be wrong. CDR3 size: 14 residues. Germline V gene data show CDR1 as ENHRY and CDR2 as SYGVKD. CDR3 residues: CAISDGGAFGEQYF. The CDR3 DNA is TGTGCCATCAGTGACGGGGGGGCGTTCGGCGAGCAGTACTTC.

CDR3 DNA: TGTGCCAGCCCTCGGGGTAGCGCTGACACAGATACGCAGTATTTT. The encoded protein is CASPRGSADTDTQYF. This chain connects TRBV2 to TRBJ2-3, with a weak D call TRBD2 (5 bases). Germline lookup yields CDR1 SNHLY and CDR2 FYNNEI. Trimming left V 8 bases short and J 2 bases short, with 17 bases between. The CDR3 runs to 15 residues.

In its sample, this clonotype was seen once. The chain joins TRBV7-2 to TRBJ2-4; no clear D gene. V shed 1 base and J shed 6 bases, with 10 bases lying between them. Per the germline V gene, CDR1 is SGHTA and CDR2 is FQGNSA. This CDR3 has 14 residues. The CDR3 reads CASSLEAVINIQYF. In DNA form, the CDR3 reads TGTGCCAGCAGCTTAGAGGCCGTGATAAACATTCAGTACTTC.

V usage is TRBV2 and J usage is TRBJ2-1; no definite D call. V was cut by 7 bases and J by 5 bases, with 9 bases left in between. The CDR3 spans 12 residues. Germline lookup yields CDR1 SNHLY and CDR2 FYNNEI. DNA for the CDR3: TGTGCCAGCATTGCCCAAAACAATGAGCAGTTCTTC. It yields the protein CASIAQNNEQFF.

This clonotype was detected ten times or more. The rearrangement uses TRBV3-1 and TRBJ2-7; 8 bases are a match to TRBD1. After removal of 4 bases from V and 6 bases from J, the junction contained 8 bases not matched to a gene. Germline-derived CDR1 and CDR2 are LGHDT and YNNKEL (reference sequence). The CDR3 extends over 14 amino acids. The CDR3 loop is CASSPLGQGGEQYF. As DNA, the CDR3 is TGTGCCAGCAGCCCTCTCGGACAGGGAGGCGAGCAGTACTTC.

This clonotype came up many times. The chain has TRBV5-1 and TRBJ2-7; D tentatively fits TRBD1 or TRBD2 (6 bases each). Germline CDR1 is SGHRS and CDR2 is YFSETQ. The ends were cut back, 4 bases at V and 3 bases at J, with 17 bases in the middle. CDR3 length: 15 amino acids. CDR3 DNA sequence: TGCGCCAGCAGCCGGGACGGGGGCGAGTTCTACGAGCAGTACTTC. Translated: CASSRDGGEFYEQYF. The entire variable domain, with the rest obtained from reference TRBV5-1 and TRBJ2-7, is as follows: KAGVTQTPRYLIKTRGQQVTLSCSPISGHRSVSWYQQTPGQGLQFLFEYFSETQRNKGNFPGRFSGRQFSNSRSEMNVSTLELGDSALYLCASSRDGGEFYEQYFGPGTRLTVT.

This clonotype has a count of ten or more. The chain combines TRBV12-3 or TRBV12-4 with TRBJ2-4; the D gene is possibly TRBD1 (6 bases). This CDR3 is built from 15 residues. V was cut by 5 bases and J by 8 bases, with 19 bases left in between. CDR3 sequence reads: CASSPNRDTLYIQYF. In DNA, the CDR3 is TGTGCCAGCAGTCCGAACCGGGACACCTTGTACATTCAGTACTTC.

Worth noting for this clonotype: A much more abundant neighbour one base away suggests this may be a read error. The V gene is TRBV27, the J gene TRBJ2-7; D may match TRBD1 or TRBD2 (6 bases each). CDR1 and CDR2 (germline): MNHEY, SMNVEV (reference sequence). V lost 7 bases and J 7 bases, leaving 23 bases between the germline ends. The CDR3 is made up of 15 amino acids. The DNA of the CDR3 is TGTGCCAGCACCTTAGGGGGACTTCCCTACAATGAGCAGTACTTC. This codes for CASTLGGLPYNEQYF.